The T cell receptor beta chain under discussion was sequenced for a study of cytomegalovirus exposure and HLA in healthy donors. About the research overall: The study placed 70% to 90% of its 398 genotyped donors in the Caucasian-associated ancestry cluster. General study points: In a later analysis, a missense DCLRE1C variant was linked to TCR beta V- and J-gene trimming. Most sequenced TCRs were rare (though some public TCRs occurred in many donors).

The length of the CDR3 is 15 residues. Germline V gene data show CDR1 as SEHNR and CDR2 as FQNEAQ (reference sequence). With 2 bases removed from V and 8 bases from J, the gap between germline ends came to 16 bases. The PCR ran on 60 Vbeta and 13 Jbeta primers. Only in-frame clones appear in the TCRdb table, and some are missing; sequencing was by immunoSEQ multiplex PCR. Of roughly 100,000 clones listed, approximately 80% were seen once; the top ten hold around 5%. Notes on this clone: The target antigen is unknown.

What was sequenced was PBMCs. V usage is TRBV7-9 and J usage is TRBJ2-1, with a tentative D call TRBD2 (5 bases). The clonotype originates from a woman aged 18-35 years in good health and CMV-seropositive. As DNA, the CDR3 is TGTGCCAGCAGCTTATCGGAGGTTCCCGCCGATGAGCAGTTCTTC. Amino acid sequence: CASSLSEVPADEQFF. The full variable domain, rest sourced from reference TRBV7-9 and TRBJ2-1, is DTGVSQNPRHKITKRGQNVTFRCDPISEHNRLYWYRQTLGQGPEFLTYFQNEAQLEKSRLLSDRFSAERPKGSFSTLEIQRTEQGDSAMYLCASSLSEVPADEQFFGPGTRLTVL.